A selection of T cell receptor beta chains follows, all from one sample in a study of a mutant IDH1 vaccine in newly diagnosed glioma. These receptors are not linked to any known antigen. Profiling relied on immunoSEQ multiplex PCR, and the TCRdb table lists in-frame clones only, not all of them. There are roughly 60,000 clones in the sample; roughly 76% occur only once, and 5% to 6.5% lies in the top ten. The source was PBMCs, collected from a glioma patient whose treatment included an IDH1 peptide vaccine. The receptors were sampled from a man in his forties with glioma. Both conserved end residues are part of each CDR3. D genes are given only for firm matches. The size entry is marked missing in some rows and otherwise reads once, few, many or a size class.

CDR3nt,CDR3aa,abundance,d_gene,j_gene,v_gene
TGTGCCAGCAGCCAAGACAGGGCGTACTACGAGCAGTACTTC,CASSQDRAYYEQYF,NA,NA,TRBJ2-7,TRBV14
TGTGCCAGCAGCTTAGGAGCGGTACAGGGGGAGACCCAGTACTTC,CASSLGAVQGETQYF,NA,TRBD1,TRBJ2-5,TRBV7-2
TGTGCCAGTAGTGCTTGGACAGGGCTTGGAAACACCATATATTTT,CASSAWTGLGNTIYF,NA,TRBD1,TRBJ1-3,TRBV19
TGTGCCAGTAGTATTTTGGGAGCGGGAGGGTTGTTCAATGAGCAGTTCTTC,CASSILGAGGLFNEQFF,NA,TRBD2,TRBJ2-1,TRBV19
TGTGCCAGCAGCTCCCGAGCGGGAGGGCCTAAAGATACGCAGTATTTT,CASSSRAGGPKDTQYF,NA,TRBD2,TRBJ2-3,TRBV7-2
TGTGCCAGCAGCTTGCGGGGGGTTGAAAAACTGTTTTTT,CASSLRGVEKLFF,few,NA,TRBJ1-4,TRBV5-4
TGTGCCAGTAGTTACGAGCAGGGGGCAACATTGAATGAGCAGTTCTTC,CASSYEQGATLNEQFF,NA,TRBD1,TRBJ2-1,TRBV19
TGTGCCTGGAGTCTAACAGGGATGGGGGGCTACACCTTC,CAWSLTGMGGYTF,NA,NA,TRBJ1-2,TRBV30
TGTGCCAGCAGCTCAGCATCAAAGGGGACTTCCGAGCAGTACTTC,CASSSASKGTSEQYF,NA,NA,TRBJ2-7,TRBV7-2
TGCGCCAGCAGCCACCACGGCGAGGGGAACTCCTATAATTCACCCCTCCACTTT,CASSHHGEGNSYNSPLHF,once,NA,TRBJ1-6,TRBV5-1
TGTGCCAGCCGCGATTGGGGTCGGCGCTACGAGCAGTACTTC,CASRDWGRRYEQYF,NA,NA,TRBJ2-7,TRBV11-2
TGTGCCAGCAGGATACAGGGGATAACTGAAGCTTTCTTT,CASRIQGITEAFF,few,TRBD1,TRBJ1-1,TRBV6-5
TGTGCCAGCAGCTTAATAGGGGAGCGCCAAGAGACCCAGTACTTC,CASSLIGERQETQYF,NA,NA,TRBJ2-5,TRBV11-2
TGTGCCAGCAGTTTAGGAGGACAGCTAGCCAAAAACATTCAGTACTTC,CASSLGGQLAKNIQYF,NA,NA,TRBJ2-4,TRBV28
TGTGCCAGCAGCTCCCAACTAGGCCTCTCCTACAATGAGCAGTTCTTC,CASSSQLGLSYNEQFF,NA,NA,TRBJ2-1,TRBV7-9
TGTGCCAGCAGCCAGACCCGTTGGGATGGCTACACCTTC,CASSQTRWDGYTF,NA,NA,TRBJ1-2,TRBV14
TGTGCCAGCAGTGCGCCTCCCGTGGCGGGTGGCTACACCTTC,CASSAPPVAGGYTF,NA,NA,TRBJ1-2,TRBV25-1
TGCGCCAGCAGCCAAGACCCGTCGACAGGGGCTAGGAACACTGAAGCTTTCTTT,CASSQDPSTGARNTEAFF,NA,TRBD1,TRBJ1-1,TRBV4-1
TGTGCCAGCAGTGAAGCCGGACGGGAGGGCCCGGATGAGCAGTTCTTC,CASSEAGREGPDEQFF,NA,TRBD2,TRBJ2-1,TRBV2
TGCAGCGTTGACAGGGGTAGCACTGAAGCTTTCTTT,CSVDRGSTEAFF,NA,NA,TRBJ1-1,TRBV29-1
TGTGCCAGCAGCTTAGCGGGGGGACAGAACAATGAGCAGTTCTTC,CASSLAGGQNNEQFF,NA,NA,TRBJ2-1,TRBV7-9
TGTGCCAGCAGCGCCATGACAGGGGGCGTTGGCTACACCTTC,CASSAMTGGVGYTF,NA,TRBD1,TRBJ1-2,TRBV2
TGTGCCAGCAGTGAAGAAATCCGGGACAGCTATGGCTACACCTTC,CASSEEIRDSYGYTF,NA,TRBD1,TRBJ1-2,TRBV25-1
TGTGCCAGCCGATCCCCGGGACTAACCTACAATGAGCAGTTCTTC,CASRSPGLTYNEQFF,NA,TRBD2,TRBJ2-1,TRBV18
TGTGCCAGCCGTAGTTCCTACGAGCAGTACTTC,CASRSSYEQYF,NA,NA,TRBJ2-7,TRBV25-1
TGTGCCAGCAGTGACTCACCCGAGCATGAGCAGTTCTTC,CASSDSPEHEQFF,NA,NA,TRBJ2-1,TRBV6-4
TGTGCCAGCAGCTTAGGTGGAGGGCAGTACGAGCAGTACTTC,CASSLGGGQYEQYF,NA,NA,TRBJ2-7,TRBV7-2
TGTGCCAGCAGCCAAGCAGGTCGGGGGCTTGGAAACACCATATATTTT,CASSQAGRGLGNTIYF,NA,NA,TRBJ1-3,TRBV14
TGTGCCAGCAGTGTAGGCGGTTCCTCCTACAATGAGCAGTTCTTC,CASSVGGSSYNEQFF,NA,NA,TRBJ2-1,TRBV6-4
TGTGCCAGCAGCCGAGAAGCTTTCTTT,CASSREAFF,few,NA,TRBJ1-1,TRBV7-9
TGTGCCAGTACTAAAAGGAGTTCATCTGGAAACACCATATATTTT,CASTKRSSSGNTIYF,NA,NA,TRBJ1-3,TRBV19
TGTGCTAGCAGCTTAAAATCTCCCCCTGGTGAGCAGTTCTTC,CASSLKSPPGEQFF,once,NA,TRBJ2-1,TRBV7-7
TGCGCCAGCAGCTTGGATGGCAACTCGGACATTCAGTACTTC,CASSLDGNSDIQYF,NA,NA,TRBJ2-4,TRBV5-1
TGTGCCAGCAGGATGGACGGACACTACGAGCAGTACTTC,CASRMDGHYEQYF,NA,NA,TRBJ2-7,TRBV28
TGTGCCAGCACCCCCCAGTGGACAGGGGATTACCCTGGCTACACCTTC,CASTPQWTGDYPGYTF,NA,TRBD1,TRBJ1-2,TRBV28
TGTGCCATGGGGAGGGGTGGTTCCAATCAGCCCCAGCATTTT,CAMGRGGSNQPQHF,NA,NA,TRBJ1-5,TRBV28
TGTGCCAGCAGTTTGCCGGGACTAGCTGCAGAGCAGTACTTC,CASSLPGLAAEQYF,NA,TRBD2,TRBJ2-7,TRBV27